Each of the 15 T cell receptor beta chains below was sequenced from the same sample in a study of tumor and adjacent non-tumor tissue in lung cancer. The template was RNA from unsorted bulk tissue. TCRbeta libraries were built with three rounds of nested PCR, modified from ARM-PCR. TCRdb fed the multiplex PCR reads into MiXCR, producing one record per CDR3 protein. The table includes approximately 90,000 distinct CDR3 sequences, about 72% detected once. Sequencing input: lung tumor tissue. These receptors all stem from a man aged 55-75 years with non-small cell lung cancer.

To note about this clonotype: Its ends do not fully match the called genes, so a read error is possible. V gene TRBV6-6 combines with J gene TRBJ1-5; D gene ambiguous. The CDR3 length is 17 residues. Germline V lookup: CDR1 MNHNY, CDR2 SVGAGI (reference sequence). This CDR3 reads CASGPRVTAFGNQPQQF. In nucleotides, the CDR3 is TGTGCCAGCGGGCCCCGGGTCACGGCCTTTGGCAATCAGCCCCAGCAATTT.

Note on this clonotype: The CDR3 ends on some other residue instead of the conserved phenylalanine or tryptophan, so this is likely a read error. The gene calls are TRBV6-1 and TRBJ2-7, with D perhaps TRBD2 (5 bases). V lost 2 bases and J lost 7, with 18 bases in between. The CDR3 loop spans 15 amino acids. Germline CDR1 reads MNHNS; CDR2 reads SASEGT. CDR3 nucleotide sequence: TGTGCCAGCAGTGAATTACATGGTCCCCCGGGGGAGCAGTACTTG. This translates into CASSELHGPPGEQYL.

As for this clonotype: At one boundary the junction diverges from the germline segment, which might be a read error. V usage is TRBV6-1 and J usage is TRBJ1-2, with D possibly being TRBD1 (6 bases). The CDR3 runs 14 residues. CDR1 and CDR2 (germline): MNHNS, SASEGT. CDR3 sequence: CASSARDTEYGYTF. CDR3 sequence (DNA): TGTGCCAGTAGTGCCCGGGACACCGAATATGGCTACACCTTC.

To note about this clonotype: At one boundary the junction diverges from the germline segment, which might be a read error. This chain joins TRBV5-4 and TRBJ1-2; D is uncertain. Germline V gene data show CDR1 as SGHNT and CDR2 as YYREEE (reference sequence). The CDR3 extends over 15 amino acids. The CDR3 nucleotides are TGTGCCAGCGGTCCCCGACCGCACTCGAACTATGTCTACACCTTC. This gives the protein CASGPRPHSNYVYTF.

The table lists this clonotype with many counts. V usage is TRBV5-4 and J usage is TRBJ2-1, with 9 bases aligning to TRBD1. The CDR3 is made up of 15 amino acids. The trim removed 1 base at V and 6 bases at J, leaving 5 bases unmatched. The germline CDR1 and CDR2 sequences are SGHNT and YYREEE (reference sequence). The CDR3 loop reads CASSLPQTGGNEQFF. The CDR3 DNA sequence: TGTGCCAGCAGCTTGCCCCAGACAGGGGGCAATGAGCAGTTCTTC. The full variable domain, rest sourced from reference TRBV5-4 and TRBJ2-1, is ETGVTQSPTHLIKTRGQQVTLRCSSQSGHNTVSWYQQALGQGPQFIFQYYREEENGRGNFPPRFSGLQFPNYSSELNVNALELDDSALYLCASSLPQTGGNEQFFGPGTRLTVL.

For this clonotype: This may arise from a read error, as a much more abundant clone is one base away. The V gene is TRBV29-1, the J gene TRBJ2-3; D possibly corresponds to TRBD2 (6 bases). Germline CDR1 is SQVTM and CDR2 is ANQGSEA. V shed 8 bases and J shed 4 bases, with 25 bases lying between them. The CDR3 length is 16 residues. This CDR3 is CSFMPGHGRKADTQYF. The CDR3 nucleotides read TGCAGCTTTATGCCCGGACACGGGAGAAAGGCAGATACGCAGTATTTT.

Worth noting for this clonotype: Since no conserved phenylalanine or tryptophan closes the CDR3, a read error is the likely cause. The CDR3 bases are TGTGCCTGGAGCGAGATGAGGGGTCAGCCCCAGCATTCT. Translating gives CAWSEMRGQPQHS. The rearrangement joins TRBV30 to TRBJ1-5, with a tentative D call TRBD1 (5 bases). The CDR3 extends over 13 amino acids. Trimming stripped 3 bases from V and 6 bases from J, with 12 bases between. The V gene's germline CDR1 is GTSNPN and CDR2 SVGIG (reference sequence).

This clonotype was picked up one time. The genes are TRBV5-4 and TRBJ2-1, with D unclear. In germline, CDR1 is SGHNT, CDR2 YYREEE (reference sequence). The CDR3 sequence is 17 residues long. The CDR3 DNA is TGTGCAAGCGCCGTGACCACACCTCGAAGCTCCTACAATGAGCAGTTCTTC. Encoded protein: CASAVTTPRSSYNEQFF.

In regard to this clonotype: With a much larger clone just one base away, this may be a read error. The chain links TRBV12-3 or TRBV12-4 to TRBJ2-2; D might be TRBD2 (6 bases). This CDR3 region has 13 residues. The CDR3 here is CASSLGATGGLFF. In DNA form, the CDR3 reads TGTGCCAGCAGTTTAGGTGCGACCGGGGGGCTGTTTTTT.

About this clonotype: A much larger clone lies a single base off, so this may be a read error. This sequence joins TRBV6-6 and TRBJ1-5; 7 nucleotides align to TRBD1. Germline loops: CDR1 MNHNY, CDR2 SVGAGI (reference sequence). Trimming at V came to 0 bases and at J to 0 bases, leaving 2 bases not matched to a gene. The CDR3 is 16 amino acids. Written as DNA, the CDR3 is TGTGCCAGCAGTTACTCGGGACAGAGTAGCAATCAGCCCCAGCATTTT. This encodes CASSYSGQSSNQPQHF.

The V call is TRBV6-1, the J call TRBJ2-1; TRBD2 aligns across 7 bases. Per the germline V gene, CDR1 is MNHNS and CDR2 is SASEGT. CDR3 length equals 15 residues. With V trimmed by 10 bases and J by 3 bases, 12 bases remained unmatched. The CDR3 DNA follows: TGTGCCACCAGAGCGGGGATTAGCTTCTACAATGAGCAGTTCTTC. This sequence encodes CATRAGISFYNEQFF.

Comments on this clonotype: An end of the junction differs from the germline gene, which may be a read error. The chain uses TRBV29-1 and TRBJ2-7; either TRBD1 or TRBD2 may fit D (5 bases each). Germline lookup yields CDR1 SQVTM and CDR2 ANQGSEA. The CDR3 sequence is 11 residues long. The CDR3 nucleotides read TGCAGCGTGGGCAGGGAGTACGAGAAGTACTTC. Translation: CSVGREYEKYF.

This clonotype was detected ten times or more. J is TRBJ1-6 and V is TRBV5-6; D might be TRBD1 (5 bases). Trimming stripped 0 bases from V and 14 bases from J, with 12 bases between. The CDR3 length is 13 residues. Germline loops: CDR1 SGHDT, CDR2 YYEEEE. CDR3 coding DNA: TGTGCCAGCAGCTTGGGGGGGAGTCCATCCCTCCACTTT. Amino acids: CASSLGGSPSLHF.

A remark on this clonotype: A read error may produce the germline difference seen at one junction end. The rearrangement uses TRBV12-3 or TRBV12-4 and TRBJ1-2, with TRBD1 matching 9 bases. The CDR3 is 16 residues long. This CDR3 reads CASCLMPGQGNYGYTF. The CDR3 nucleotides read TGTGCCAGCTGTTTGATGCCGGGACAGGGTAACTATGGCTACACCTTC.

A few counts support this clonotype. A much bigger clone sits one base away, suggesting this may be a read error. The V and J genes are TRBV6-5 and TRBJ2-3; D might be TRBD1 (6 bases). V was clipped by 4 bases and J by 8 bases, with 19 bases between them. This CDR3 has 15 residues. CDR1 is MNHEY and CDR2 is SVGAGI in the germline V gene. CDR3 nucleotide sequence: TGTGCCAGCAGTTCGTTGGGGGCGGGTATAGGTACGCAGTATTTT. Translation gives CASSSLGAGIGTQYF.